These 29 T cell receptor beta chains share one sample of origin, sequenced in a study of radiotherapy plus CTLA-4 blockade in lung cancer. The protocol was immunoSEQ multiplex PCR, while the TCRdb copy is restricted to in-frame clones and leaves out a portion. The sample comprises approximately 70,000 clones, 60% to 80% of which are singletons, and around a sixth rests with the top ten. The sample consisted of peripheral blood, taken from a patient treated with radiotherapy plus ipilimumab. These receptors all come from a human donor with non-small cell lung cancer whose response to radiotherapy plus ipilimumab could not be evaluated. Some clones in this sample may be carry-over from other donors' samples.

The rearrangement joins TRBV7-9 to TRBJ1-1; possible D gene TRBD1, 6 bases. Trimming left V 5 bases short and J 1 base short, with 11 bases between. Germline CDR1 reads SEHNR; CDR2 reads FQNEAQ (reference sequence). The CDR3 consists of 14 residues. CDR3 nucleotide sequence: TGTGCCAGCAGCCCCGGGACACCGAACACTGAAGCTTTCTTT. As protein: CASSPGTPNTEAFF.

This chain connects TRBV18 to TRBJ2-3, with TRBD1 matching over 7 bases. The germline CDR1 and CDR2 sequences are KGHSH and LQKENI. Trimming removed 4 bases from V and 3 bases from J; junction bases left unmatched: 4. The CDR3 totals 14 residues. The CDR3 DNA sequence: TGTGCCAGCTCACAGGCGACAGGGACAGATACGCAGTATTTT. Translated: CASSQATGTDTQYF.

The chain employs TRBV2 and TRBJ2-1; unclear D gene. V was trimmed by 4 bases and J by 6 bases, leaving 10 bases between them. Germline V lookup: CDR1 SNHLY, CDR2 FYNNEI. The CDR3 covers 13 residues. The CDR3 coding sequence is TGTGCCAGCAGTGGGGCCCTCGGCAATGAGCAGTTCTTC. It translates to CASSGALGNEQFF.

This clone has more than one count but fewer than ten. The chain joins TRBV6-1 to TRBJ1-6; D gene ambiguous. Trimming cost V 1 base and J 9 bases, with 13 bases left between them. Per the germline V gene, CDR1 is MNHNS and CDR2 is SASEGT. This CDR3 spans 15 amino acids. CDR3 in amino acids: CASSEGEGTPSPLHF. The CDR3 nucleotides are TGTGCCAGCAGTGAAGGCGAGGGCACCCCTTCACCCCTCCACTTT.

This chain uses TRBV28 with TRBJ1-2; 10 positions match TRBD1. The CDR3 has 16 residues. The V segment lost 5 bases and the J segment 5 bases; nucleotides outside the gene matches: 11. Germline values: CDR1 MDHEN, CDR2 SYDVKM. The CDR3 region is CASSTTGGAGWYGYTF. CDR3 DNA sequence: TGTGCCAGCAGTACGACAGGGGGCGCGGGTTGGTATGGCTACACCTTC.

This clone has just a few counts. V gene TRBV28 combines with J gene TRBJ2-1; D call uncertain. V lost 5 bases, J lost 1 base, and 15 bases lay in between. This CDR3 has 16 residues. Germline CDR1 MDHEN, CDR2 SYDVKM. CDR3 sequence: CASSPLLGGSYNEQFF. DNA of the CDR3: TGTGCCAGCAGTCCCCTTCTAGGCGGATCCTACAATGAGCAGTTCTTC.

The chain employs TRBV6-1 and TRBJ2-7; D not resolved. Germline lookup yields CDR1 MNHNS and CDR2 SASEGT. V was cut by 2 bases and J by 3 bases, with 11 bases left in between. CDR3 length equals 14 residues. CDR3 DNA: TGTGCCAGCAGTGAATGGTTAGAGGTCTACGAGCAGTACTTC. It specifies CASSEWLEVYEQYF.

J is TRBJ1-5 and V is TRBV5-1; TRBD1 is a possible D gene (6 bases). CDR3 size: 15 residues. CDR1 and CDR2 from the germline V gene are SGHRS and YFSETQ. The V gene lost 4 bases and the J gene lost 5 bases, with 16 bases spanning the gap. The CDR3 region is CASSPQDSRDQPQHF. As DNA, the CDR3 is TGCGCCAGCAGCCCCCAGGACAGTAGAGATCAGCCCCAGCATTTT.

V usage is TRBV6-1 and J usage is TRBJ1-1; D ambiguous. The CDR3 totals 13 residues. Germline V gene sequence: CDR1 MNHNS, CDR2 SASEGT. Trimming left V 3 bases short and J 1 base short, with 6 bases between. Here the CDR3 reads CASSETRNTEAFF. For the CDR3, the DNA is TGTGCCAGCAGTGAGACACGGAACACTGAAGCTTTCTTT.

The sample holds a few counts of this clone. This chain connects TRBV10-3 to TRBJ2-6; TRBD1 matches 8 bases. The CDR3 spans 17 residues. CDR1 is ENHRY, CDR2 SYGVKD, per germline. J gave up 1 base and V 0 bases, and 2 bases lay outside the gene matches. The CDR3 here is CAISESNRGSGANVLTF. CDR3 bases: TGTGCCATCAGTGAGTCAAACAGGGGGTCTGGGGCCAACGTCCTGACTTTC.

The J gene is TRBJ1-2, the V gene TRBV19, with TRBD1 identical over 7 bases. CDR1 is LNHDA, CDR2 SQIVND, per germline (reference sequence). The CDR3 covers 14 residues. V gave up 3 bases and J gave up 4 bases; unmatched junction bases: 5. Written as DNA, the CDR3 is TGTGCCAGTAGTATTGAAGGGGGCGGCTATGGCTACACCTTC. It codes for CASSIEGGGYGYTF.

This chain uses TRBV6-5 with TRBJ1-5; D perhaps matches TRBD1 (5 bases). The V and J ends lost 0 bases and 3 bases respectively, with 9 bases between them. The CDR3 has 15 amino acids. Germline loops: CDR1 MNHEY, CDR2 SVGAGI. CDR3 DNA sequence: TGTGCCAGCAGTTACTCACCAGGGTACAATCAGCCCCAGCATTTT. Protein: CASSYSPGYNQPQHF.

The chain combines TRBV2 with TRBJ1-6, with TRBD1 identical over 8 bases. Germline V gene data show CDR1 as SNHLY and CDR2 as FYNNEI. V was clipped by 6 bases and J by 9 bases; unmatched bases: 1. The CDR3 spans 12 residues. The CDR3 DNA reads TGTGCCAGCAGAGACAGGGGTTCACCCCTCCACTTT. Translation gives CASRDRGSPLHF.

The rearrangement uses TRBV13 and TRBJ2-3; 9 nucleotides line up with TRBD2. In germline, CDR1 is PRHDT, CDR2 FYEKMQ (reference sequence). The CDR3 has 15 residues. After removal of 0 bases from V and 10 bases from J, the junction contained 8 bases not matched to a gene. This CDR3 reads CASSLGRASGAPQYF. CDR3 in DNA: TGTGCCAGCAGCTTAGGTAGGGCTAGCGGGGCTCCGCAGTATTTT.

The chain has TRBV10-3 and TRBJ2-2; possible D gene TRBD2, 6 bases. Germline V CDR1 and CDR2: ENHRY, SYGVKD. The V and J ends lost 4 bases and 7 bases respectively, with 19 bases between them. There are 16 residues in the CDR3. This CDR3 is CAISGPFAGPGGELFF. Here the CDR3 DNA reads TGTGCCATCAGTGGCCCGTTTGCGGGGCCAGGCGGGGAGCTGTTTTTT.

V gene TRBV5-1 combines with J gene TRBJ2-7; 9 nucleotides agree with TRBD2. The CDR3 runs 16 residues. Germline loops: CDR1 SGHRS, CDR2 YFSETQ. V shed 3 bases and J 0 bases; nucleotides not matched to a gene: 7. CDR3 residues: CASSSGGGASSYEQYF. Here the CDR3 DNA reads TGCGCCAGCAGCTCGGGCGGGGGGGCGAGCTCCTACGAGCAGTACTTC.

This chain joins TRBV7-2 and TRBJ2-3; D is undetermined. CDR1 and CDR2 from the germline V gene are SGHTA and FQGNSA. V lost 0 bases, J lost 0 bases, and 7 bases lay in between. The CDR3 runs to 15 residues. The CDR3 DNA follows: TGTGCCAGCAGCTTAGCGAGGTGGAGCACAGATACGCAGTATTTT. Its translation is CASSLARWSTDTQYF.

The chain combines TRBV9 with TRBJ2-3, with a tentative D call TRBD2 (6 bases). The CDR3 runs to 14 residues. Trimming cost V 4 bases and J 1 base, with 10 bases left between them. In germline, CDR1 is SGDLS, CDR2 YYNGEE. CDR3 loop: CASSPGTRTDTQYF. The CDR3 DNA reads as TGTGCCAGCAGCCCAGGGACTCGCACAGATACGCAGTATTTT.

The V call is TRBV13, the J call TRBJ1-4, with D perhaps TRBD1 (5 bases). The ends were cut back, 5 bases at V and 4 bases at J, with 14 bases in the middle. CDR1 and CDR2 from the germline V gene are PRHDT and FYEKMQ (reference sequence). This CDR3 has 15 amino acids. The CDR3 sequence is CASSLRAGNNEKLFF. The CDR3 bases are TGTGCCAGCAGCCTCCGGGCAGGGAATAATGAAAAACTGTTTTTT.

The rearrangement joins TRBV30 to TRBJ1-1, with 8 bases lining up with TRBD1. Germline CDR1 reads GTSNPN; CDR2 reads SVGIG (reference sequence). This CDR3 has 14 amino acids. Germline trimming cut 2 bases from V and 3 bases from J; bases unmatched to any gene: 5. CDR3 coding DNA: TGTGCCTGGAGTCCCGGACAGGGTCACACTGAAGCTTTCTTT. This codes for CAWSPGQGHTEAFF.

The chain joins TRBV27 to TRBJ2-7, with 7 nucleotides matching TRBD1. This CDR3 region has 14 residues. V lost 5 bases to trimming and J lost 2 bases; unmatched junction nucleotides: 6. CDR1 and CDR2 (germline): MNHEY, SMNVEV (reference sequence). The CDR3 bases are TGTGCCAGCAGTGGACGACAGGGTGCCTACGAGCAGTACTTC. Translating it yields CASSGRQGAYEQYF.

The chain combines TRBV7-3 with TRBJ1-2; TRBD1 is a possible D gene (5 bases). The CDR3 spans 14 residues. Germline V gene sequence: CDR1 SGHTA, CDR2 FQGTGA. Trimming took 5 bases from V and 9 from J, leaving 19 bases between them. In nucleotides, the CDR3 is TGTGCCAGCAGCCCTCAACCGGGTAGGGGTCGCTACACCTTC. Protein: CASSPQPGRGRYTF. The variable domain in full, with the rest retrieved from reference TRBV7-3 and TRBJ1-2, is GAGVSQTPSNKVTEKGKYVELRCDPISGHTALYWYRQSLGQGPEFLIYFQGTGAADDSGLPNDRFFAVRPEGSVSTLKIQRTERGDSAVYLCASSPQPGRGRYTFGSGTRLTVV.

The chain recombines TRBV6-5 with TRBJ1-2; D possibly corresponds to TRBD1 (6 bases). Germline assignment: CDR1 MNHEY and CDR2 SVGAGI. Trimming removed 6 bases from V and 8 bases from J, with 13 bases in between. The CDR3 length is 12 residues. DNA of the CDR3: TGTGCCAGCAGCACCACAGGGAACGGCTACACCTTC. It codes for CASSTTGNGYTF.

CDR3 region: CASSGRAGYTF. The CDR3 DNA sequence: TGTGCCAGCAGTGGCAGGGCTGGCTACACCTTC. The chain carries TRBV2 and TRBJ1-2, with a possible D match to TRBD1 (5 bases). This CDR3 has 11 amino acids. Germline CDR1 is SNHLY and CDR2 is FYNNEI. Between the trimmed V and J ends, which lost 4 bases and 7 bases, there was a span of 7 bases. The full variable domain, completed using reference TRBV2 and TRBJ1-2, is EPEVTQTPSHQVTQMGQEVILRCVPISNHLYFYWYRQILGQKVEFLVSFYNNEISEKSEIFDDQFSVERPDGSNFTLKIRSTKLEDSAMYFCASSGRAGYTFGSGTRLTVV.

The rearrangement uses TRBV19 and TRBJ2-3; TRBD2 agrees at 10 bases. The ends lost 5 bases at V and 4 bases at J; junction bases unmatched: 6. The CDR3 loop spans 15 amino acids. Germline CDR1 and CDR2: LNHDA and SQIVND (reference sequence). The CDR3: CASSSQRGGPDTQYF. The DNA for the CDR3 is TGTGCCAGTAGTTCCCAGCGGGGGGGCCCAGATACGCAGTATTTT.

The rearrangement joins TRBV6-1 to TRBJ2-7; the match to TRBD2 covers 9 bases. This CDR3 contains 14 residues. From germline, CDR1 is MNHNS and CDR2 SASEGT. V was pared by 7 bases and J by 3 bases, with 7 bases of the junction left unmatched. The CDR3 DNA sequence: TGTGCCAGCACTTTTAGCGGGGGAGACTACGAGCAGTACTTC. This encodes CASTFSGGDYEQYF.

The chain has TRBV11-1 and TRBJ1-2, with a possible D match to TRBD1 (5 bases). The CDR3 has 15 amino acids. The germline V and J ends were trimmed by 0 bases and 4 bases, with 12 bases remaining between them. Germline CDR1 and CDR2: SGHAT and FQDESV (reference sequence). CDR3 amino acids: CASSLAQGMGYGYTF. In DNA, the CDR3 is TGTGCCAGCAGCTTAGCCCAGGGTATGGGCTATGGCTACACCTTC.

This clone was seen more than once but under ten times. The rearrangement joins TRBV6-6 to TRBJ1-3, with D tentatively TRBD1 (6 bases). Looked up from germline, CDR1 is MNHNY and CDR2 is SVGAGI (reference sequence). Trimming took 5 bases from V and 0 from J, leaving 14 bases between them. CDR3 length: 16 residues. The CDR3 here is CASSTDRPRSGNTIYF. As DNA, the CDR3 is TGTGCCAGCAGTACGGACAGACCTCGCTCTGGAAACACCATATATTTT.

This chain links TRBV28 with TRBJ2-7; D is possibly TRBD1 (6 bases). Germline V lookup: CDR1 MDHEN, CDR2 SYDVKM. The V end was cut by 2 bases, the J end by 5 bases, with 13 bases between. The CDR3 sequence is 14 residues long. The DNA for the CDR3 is TGTGCCAGCAGTTTAATTCAGGGGTACGACGAGCAGTACTTC. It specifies CASSLIQGYDEQYF. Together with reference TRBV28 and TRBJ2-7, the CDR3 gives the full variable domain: DVKVTQSSRYLVKRTGEKVFLECVQDMDHENMFWYRQDPGLGLRLIYFSYDVKMKEKGDIPEGYSVSREKKERFSLILESASTNQTSMYLCASSLIQGYDEQYFGPGTRLTVT.